Given below is one T cell receptor (beta chain) in context. The data stem from a study of T cell changes during pregnancy in multiple sclerosis. Clones were sequenced by immunoSEQ multiplex PCR, and TCRdb holds only the in-frame ones, with some missing. The sample holds 60,000 to 85,000 clones, just over 90% seen once. V lost 2 bases to trimming and J lost 4 bases; unmatched junction nucleotides: 4. This CDR3 contains 16 residues. Germline CDR1 reads MNHNS; CDR2 reads SASEGT. The TCR was taken from a female donor with multiple sclerosis, enrolled in a pregnancy study. The chain joins TRBV6-1 to TRBJ2-1; 11 nucleotides agree with TRBD2. The sequencing here drew on peripheral blood, taken in the second trimester of pregnancy. The CDR3 DNA sequence: TGTGCCAGCAGTGAATTAGCGGGGGGGCCTTACAATGAGCAGTTCTTC. The encoded protein is CASSELAGGPYNEQFF.